The rows below give T cell receptor beta chains drawn from one sample of a study of neoadjuvant anti-PD-1 for oral cavity cancer. Sequencing was performed with immunoSEQ multiplex PCR; in TCRdb, only in-frame clones are kept and a portion is missing. Of approximately 5,700 clones detected, 50% to 60% appear once; the ten largest clones hold just over 7%. The material was tumor tissue, obtained after nivolumab (anti-PD-1) treatment. The receptors derive from a person between 40 and 79 years old with oral cavity squamous cell carcinoma. CDR3s leave out the opening cysteine and the closing phenylalanine or tryptophan. Fields, in order: CDR3 protein, V gene, J gene, D gene. D genes are given only for firm matches.

CDR3: ASNAGQGAGEQF
V: TRBV5-1
J: TRBJ2-1
D: TRBD1

CDR3: ASSSRTRFNEQF
V: TRBV11-2
J: TRBJ2-1
D: NA

CDR3: ASSSTSGGNNEQF
V: TRBV7-8
J: TRBJ2-1
D: TRBD2

CDR3: ASSLSGAYNEQF
V: TRBV7-9
J: TRBJ2-1
D: NA

CDR3: ASNSRDNSNQPQH
V: TRBV19
J: TRBJ1-5
D: NA

CDR3: AWYQGLAGGAGELF
V: TRBV30
J: TRBJ2-2
D: TRBD2

CDR3: ASSLYTGRGGNQPQH
V: TRBV5-6
J: TRBJ1-5
D: NA

CDR3: ASSLVVPGSNQPQH
V: TRBV5-8
J: TRBJ1-5
D: NA

CDR3: ASTPSRRSLDNQPQH
V: TRBV5-8
J: TRBJ1-5
D: NA

CDR3: ASSLSGGTDTQY
V: TRBV4-1
J: TRBJ2-3
D: NA

CDR3: ASSVDPTGTDYGYT
V: TRBV9
J: TRBJ1-2
D: TRBD1

CDR3: ASSEWGNYGYT
V: TRBV10-2
J: TRBJ1-2
D: NA

CDR3: ASTPGSFLNTEAF
V: TRBV19
J: TRBJ1-1
D: NA

CDR3: ASSPTRRATEAF
V: TRBV16
J: TRBJ1-1
D: NA

CDR3: ASSEGTGGSPLH
V: TRBV10-1
J: TRBJ1-6
D: TRBD1

CDR3: ASSRDGNTEAF
V: TRBV7-9
J: TRBJ1-1
D: NA

CDR3: ASSQDTPGETQY
V: TRBV2
J: TRBJ2-5
D: NA

CDR3: ASSILDRSYGYT
V: TRBV19
J: TRBJ1-2
D: NA

CDR3: ASSESGARVSTDTQY
V: TRBV25-1
J: TRBJ2-3
D: NA

CDR3: ASSFFVGVTYNEQF
V: TRBV28
J: TRBJ2-1
D: NA

CDR3: ASSLAMYTEAF
V: TRBV11-3
J: TRBJ1-1
D: NA

CDR3: ASSLIGQGANGYT
V: TRBV28
J: TRBJ1-2
D: TRBD1

CDR3: ASSLTLSGIYSGANVLT
V: TRBV7-9
J: TRBJ2-6
D: NA

CDR3: ASSPGQGNYGYT
V: TRBV11-2
J: TRBJ1-2
D: NA

CDR3: ASSKADAGQRKTNYGYT
V: TRBV21-1
J: TRBJ1-2
D: NA

CDR3: ASSLISGNTIY
V: TRBV18
J: TRBJ1-3
D: NA

CDR3: AISEGQGADTQY
V: TRBV10-3
J: TRBJ2-3
D: TRBD1

CDR3: ASSETRSNQPQH
V: TRBV2
J: TRBJ1-5
D: NA

CDR3: ASSHRTGSNQPQH
V: TRBV16
J: TRBJ1-5
D: NA

CDR3: ASSQDGELF
V: TRBV14
J: TRBJ2-2
D: NA

CDR3: ASSRTGTQADTQY
V: TRBV27
J: TRBJ2-3
D: NA

CDR3: SVEQGAGYGYT
V: TRBV29-1
J: TRBJ1-2
D: TRBD1

CDR3: ASSSRGSGANVLT
V: TRBV7-2
J: TRBJ2-6
D: NA

CDR3: ASSLDPEIEKLF
V: TRBV7-9
J: TRBJ1-4
D: NA

CDR3: AWGSTGLSNQPQH
V: TRBV30
J: TRBJ1-5
D: NA

CDR3: ASTLGPGALGNEQF
V: TRBV5-1
J: TRBJ2-1
D: NA

CDR3: ASSIRQVNTEAF
V: TRBV19
J: TRBJ1-1
D: NA